These 6 T cell receptor beta chains were all obtained from the same sample, sequenced in a study of response to subunit inactivated influenza vaccine. In TCRdb, the RT-PCR reads were re-called with MiXCR into one record per CDR3 protein. This sample has around 530,000 distinct CDR3 sequences, with about 15% found just once. The sequencing here drew on CD4+ T cells sorted from PBMCs, taken 23 months after vaccination. Receptor source: a man aged 45 to 75 who received an inactivated influenza vaccine.

This chain joins TRBV7-8 and TRBJ2-7, with 9 positions matching TRBD1. Germline loops: CDR1 SGHVS, CDR2 FQNEAQ. This CDR3 has 16 amino acids. Trimming removed 0 bases from V and 4 bases from J; junction bases left unmatched: 7. The CDR3 sequence is CASSLALWDRDYEQYF. The CDR3 coding sequence is TGTGCCAGCAGCTTAGCGCTCTGGGACAGGGATTACGAGCAGTACTTC.

A few counts support this clonotype. The V gene is TRBV3-1, the J gene TRBJ2-2; D not resolved. Germline V gene sequence: CDR1 LGHDT, CDR2 YNNKEL (reference sequence). CDR3 length equals 13 residues. The germline V and J ends were trimmed by 4 bases and 7 bases, with 10 bases remaining between them. As DNA, the CDR3 is TGTGCCAGCAGCCTGAACTGGGTCGGGGAGCTGTTTTTT. It translates to CASSLNWVGELFF.

This clonotype was detected only a few times. The chain links TRBV12-3 or TRBV12-4 to TRBJ2-3, with TRBD2 matching 10 bases. V dropped 5 bases and J dropped 2; count of bases not matched to a gene: 7. The CDR3 loop spans 16 amino acids. This chain's CDR3 is CASSMGGLALTDTQYF. DNA of the CDR3: TGTGCCAGCAGTATGGGGGGACTAGCGCTCACAGATACGCAGTATTTT.

This clonotype was detected a few times. The V and J genes are TRBV29-1 and TRBJ2-3; the D is unclear. The CDR3 is 14 residues long. Germline V gene lookup returns CDR1 SQVTM and CDR2 ANQGSEA. Trimming shortened V by 1 base and J by 0 bases, and 8 bases separated the two germline ends. The CDR3 here is CSVEGALSTDTQYF. In nucleotides, the CDR3 is TGCAGCGTTGAAGGGGCACTTAGCACAGATACGCAGTATTTT.

The chain joins TRBV20-1 to TRBJ1-5; unclear D gene. Per the germline V gene, CDR1 is DFQATT and CDR2 is SNEGSKA (reference sequence). V was pared by 5 bases and J by 3 bases, with 8 bases between. This CDR3 spans 12 amino acids. The CDR3: CSAYRPNQPQHF. Written as DNA, the CDR3 is TGCAGTGCTTACCGACCCAATCAGCCCCAGCATTTT.

V and J are TRBV20-1 and TRBJ1-2, with no clear D. The CDR3 has 19 amino acids. Per the germline V gene, CDR1 is DFQATT and CDR2 is SNEGSKA (reference sequence). Trimming removed 0 bases from V and 5 bases from J, with 28 bases in between. The CDR3 reads CSARDAGASGRSQLYGYTF. CDR3 nucleotide sequence: TGCAGTGCTAGAGATGCCGGAGCCTCGGGTCGGTCTCAGTTGTATGGCTACACCTTC.